A selection of T cell receptor beta chains follows, all from one sample in a study of technical replicates of blood from a handful of donors. Method: immunoSEQ multiplex PCR; TCRdb's copy keeps in-frame clones and lacks some. Altogether about 70,000 clones are present, roughly 92% being singletons, with the ten largest covering roughly 0.39%. Specimen: T cells isolated from PBMCs. Receptors were obtained from a human donor in good health. CDR3s include the opening cysteine and the closing phenylalanine or tryptophan. The order of the fields is clone size, D gene, V gene, J gene, CDR3 protein. D genes are given only for firm matches. The size entry is marked missing in some rows and otherwise reads once, few, many or a size class.

abundance: -
d_gene: TRBD1
v_gene: TRBV6-6
j_gene: TRBJ2-3
CDR3aa: CASSYPRGQGSHTQYF

abundance: -
d_gene: -
v_gene: TRBV29-1
j_gene: TRBJ2-1
CDR3aa: CSVDRSGHNEQFF

abundance: -
d_gene: TRBD2
v_gene: TRBV27
j_gene: TRBJ2-7
CDR3aa: CASSRPTSGIRFGYEQYF

abundance: -
d_gene: TRBD2
v_gene: TRBV28
j_gene: TRBJ2-5
CDR3aa: CASTPTSGQETQYF

abundance: once
d_gene: TRBD1
v_gene: TRBV19
j_gene: TRBJ2-7
CDR3aa: CASSILGTGLYEQYF

abundance: -
d_gene: -
v_gene: TRBV5-4
j_gene: TRBJ2-7
CDR3aa: CASSPTPMGSEQYF

abundance: -
d_gene: TRBD2
v_gene: TRBV9
j_gene: TRBJ2-1
CDR3aa: CASSVVASGSNEQFF

abundance: -
d_gene: -
v_gene: TRBV19
j_gene: TRBJ2-3
CDR3aa: CASSRERTDTQYF

abundance: -
d_gene: -
v_gene: TRBV28
j_gene: TRBJ1-2
CDR3aa: CASTANYGYTF

abundance: -
d_gene: -
v_gene: TRBV6-5
j_gene: TRBJ2-5
CDR3aa: CASSYWMQGETQYF

abundance: -
d_gene: -
v_gene: TRBV2
j_gene: TRBJ1-2
CDR3aa: CASGGEAGYRVYGYTF

abundance: -
d_gene: -
v_gene: TRBV6-6
j_gene: TRBJ1-3
CDR3aa: CASSYMGQISGNTIYF

abundance: -
d_gene: TRBD1
v_gene: TRBV6-5
j_gene: TRBJ1-5
CDR3aa: CASSLQGISNQPQHF

abundance: -
d_gene: -
v_gene: TRBV11-2
j_gene: TRBJ2-7
CDR3aa: CASSFRREDYEQYF

abundance: -
d_gene: TRBD2
v_gene: TRBV11-3
j_gene: TRBJ2-7
CDR3aa: CASSLGTSGSYEQYF

abundance: -
d_gene: -
v_gene: TRBV29-1
j_gene: TRBJ2-5
CDR3aa: CSVNTGVQETQYF

abundance: -
d_gene: -
v_gene: TRBV29-1
j_gene: TRBJ1-1
CDR3aa: CSVEMGGGGTEAFF

abundance: -
d_gene: -
v_gene: TRBV15
j_gene: TRBJ2-7
CDR3aa: CATSSGRLTYEQYF

abundance: -
d_gene: -
v_gene: TRBV2
j_gene: TRBJ1-1
CDR3aa: CASSEQGGTEAFF

abundance: once
d_gene: -
v_gene: TRBV29-1
j_gene: TRBJ2-5
CDR3aa: CSVDYPAGTQYF

abundance: -
d_gene: -
v_gene: TRBV5-6
j_gene: TRBJ1-5
CDR3aa: CASSYGQYSNQPQHF

abundance: -
d_gene: -
v_gene: TRBV9
j_gene: TRBJ1-5
CDR3aa: CASSVVDSRVNQPQHF

abundance: -
d_gene: -
v_gene: TRBV28
j_gene: TRBJ1-4
CDR3aa: CASSFRVEGGEKLFF

abundance: -
d_gene: -
v_gene: TRBV5-1
j_gene: TRBJ1-5
CDR3aa: CASSLGTVMVSNQPQHF

abundance: -
d_gene: -
v_gene: TRBV5-1
j_gene: TRBJ2-5
CDR3aa: CASSLGATRVQETQYF

abundance: -
d_gene: TRBD1
v_gene: TRBV27
j_gene: TRBJ2-7
CDR3aa: CASSPGTGAGYEQYF

abundance: -
d_gene: -
v_gene: TRBV13
j_gene: TRBJ2-1
CDR3aa: CASSPNTNEQFF

abundance: -
d_gene: -
v_gene: TRBV2
j_gene: TRBJ2-1
CDR3aa: CASRGPYNEQFF

abundance: -
d_gene: -
v_gene: TRBV7-9
j_gene: TRBJ2-1
CDR3aa: CASSLVAASYNEQFF

abundance: -
d_gene: -
v_gene: TRBV7-6
j_gene: TRBJ2-3
CDR3aa: CASRLGGLDSMRERSTDTQYF